This TCR beta chain was captured in a study of response to subunit inactivated influenza vaccine. Study conclusions and caveats: A suggestion made by the authors is that each seasonal influenza vaccination recruits few new T cells.

This clonotype was recorded a few times. Its antigen remains unknown. Germline assignment: CDR1 MDHEN and CDR2 SYDVKM. Trimming removed 6 bases from V and 0 bases from J, with 14 bases in between. The CDR3 runs to 15 residues. Each CDR3 protein gets one entry after TCRdb re-called the RT-PCR reads with MiXCR. The sample has 650,000 to 700,000 distinct CDR3 sequences, less than 20% seen once. The sample in question was PBMCs from blood, obtained 11 to 12 days after vaccination. The receptor comes from a man between 45 and 60 years old who received an inactivated influenza vaccine. The rearrangement joins TRBV28 to TRBJ1-1; TRBD1 is a possible D gene (5 bases). As DNA, the CDR3 is TGTGCCAGCAGCCCCCGGGACGTTTTGAACACTGAAGCTTTCTTT. Residues: CASSPRDVLNTEAFF.